These 9 T cell receptor beta chains came from one sample sequenced in a study of T cell repertoires in cytomegalovirus infection. These receptors are not linked to any known antigen. TCRdb used MiXCR to reprocess the reads, holding one entry per CDR3 protein. The sample records about 900,000 distinct CDR3 sequences, roughly 30% being singletons. Source: cultured CD8+ T cells from PBMCs, taken from culture after CMV antigen stimulation. These receptors originate from a human donor in good health (CMV status not recorded). Some clones in this sample may be carry-over from other donors' samples.

The chain has TRBV6-2 or TRBV6-3 and TRBJ2-7, with 7 positions matching TRBD1. Unmatched junction bases numbered 7, after V lost 8 bases and J lost 0 bases. Germline loops: CDR1 MNHEY, CDR2 SVGEGT. CDR3 length: 14 residues. This CDR3 reads CASGSTGDSYEQYV. CDR3 sequence (DNA): TGTGCCAGCGGTTCTACAGGGGACTCCTACGAGCAGTACGTC.

The chain is built from TRBV7-9 and TRBJ2-2, with a weak D call TRBD1 (6 bases). V was pared by 3 bases and J by 5 bases, with 16 bases between. The CDR3 contains 16 residues. CDR1 and CDR2 (germline): SEHNR, FQNEAQ (reference sequence). CDR3 amino acids: CASSLEVLRGTGELFF. CDR3 coding DNA: TGTGCCAGCAGCTTGGAAGTACTGAGGGGGACCGGGGAGCTGTTTTTT.

The chain carries TRBV5-5 and TRBJ1-2, with 7 bases aligning to TRBD1. Per germline, CDR1 SGHKS and CDR2 YYEKEE (reference sequence). This CDR3 contains 13 residues. V trimming: 4 bases; J trimming: 5 bases; junction bases outside the gene matches: 5. In nucleotides, the CDR3 is TGTGCCAGCAGCCGGGACAGTCAATATGGCTACACCTTC. This encodes CASSRDSQYGYTF.

The CDR3 region is CASSFPGGDTEAFF. DNA for the CDR3: TGTGCCAGCAGTTTCCCAGGGGGGGACACTGAAGCTTTCTTT. This chain joins TRBV12-3 or TRBV12-4 and TRBJ1-1; TRBD1 matches at 7 bases. V gave up 3 bases and J gave up 3 bases; unmatched junction bases: 4. The CDR3 sequence is 14 residues long.

The chain uses TRBV6-1 and TRBJ1-1; 9 bases match TRBD1. Germline values: CDR1 MNHNS, CDR2 SASEGT. Trimming took 5 bases from V and 1 from J; bases not matched to a gene: 14. CDR3 length: 18 residues. The CDR3 DNA is TGTGCCAGCAGTCCCCCCCCGGGACAGGGTGGAACGAACACTGAAGCTTTCTTT. Encoded protein: CASSPPPGQGGTNTEAFF.

The rearrangement joins TRBV12-3 or TRBV12-4 to TRBJ2-1; TRBD2 matches 7 bases. V shed 10 bases and J 8 bases; nucleotides not matched to a gene: 11. This CDR3 is built from 13 residues. CDR3 bases: TGTGCCACCTCTAGCGGTTCTTCGCATGAGCAGTTCTTC. It is translated as CATSSGSSHEQFF.

The chain carries TRBV13 and TRBJ2-6, with 10 positions matching TRBD1. Per the germline V gene, CDR1 is PRHDT and CDR2 is FYEKMQ (reference sequence). This CDR3 spans 19 amino acids. Losses at the gene ends were 4 bases for V and 1 base for J; bases not matched to a gene: 10. CDR3 region: CASSSLTGTGASGANVLTF. As DNA, the CDR3 is TGTGCCAGCAGCTCTCTAACCGGGACAGGGGCTTCTGGGGCCAACGTCCTGACTTTC.

This chain uses TRBV27 with TRBJ2-7; D is ambiguous. The germline CDR1 and CDR2 sequences are MNHEY and SMNVEV (reference sequence). This CDR3 is built from 11 residues. With 10 bases removed from V and 5 bases from J, the gap between germline ends came to 12 bases. DNA of the CDR3: TGTGCCACTTCCCGCGGCCACGAGCAGTACTTC. It yields the protein CATSRGHEQYF.

Note on this clonotype: Mismatch with germline at one junction end may stem from a read error. The J gene is TRBJ2-2, the V gene TRBV6-5, with no clear D. Germline V lookup: CDR1 MNHEY, CDR2 SVGAGI. The CDR3 length is 13 residues. CDR3 amino acids: CAAWIPNTGELFF. CDR3 sequence (DNA): TGTGCAGCGTGGATACCCAACACAGGGGAGCTGTTTTTT.